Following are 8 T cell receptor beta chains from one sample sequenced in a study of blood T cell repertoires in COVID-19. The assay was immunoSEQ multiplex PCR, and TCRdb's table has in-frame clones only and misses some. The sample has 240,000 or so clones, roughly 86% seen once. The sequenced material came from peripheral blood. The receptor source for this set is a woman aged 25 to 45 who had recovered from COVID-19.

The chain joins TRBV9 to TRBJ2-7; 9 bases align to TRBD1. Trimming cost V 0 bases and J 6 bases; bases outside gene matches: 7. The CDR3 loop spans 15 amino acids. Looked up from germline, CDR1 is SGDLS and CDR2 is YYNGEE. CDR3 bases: TGTGCCAGCAGCGTAGAGGGACAGGGTCGCCTCGAGCAGTACTTC. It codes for CASSVEGQGRLEQYF.

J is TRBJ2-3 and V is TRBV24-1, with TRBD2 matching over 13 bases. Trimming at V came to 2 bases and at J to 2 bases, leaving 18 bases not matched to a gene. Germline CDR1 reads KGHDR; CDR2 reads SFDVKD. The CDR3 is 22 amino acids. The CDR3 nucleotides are TGTGCCACCAGTGATTCCGGACTAGCGGGGGAATTGACTAAAATGAACACAGATACGCAGTATTTT. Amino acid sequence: CATSDSGLAGELTKMNTDTQYF.

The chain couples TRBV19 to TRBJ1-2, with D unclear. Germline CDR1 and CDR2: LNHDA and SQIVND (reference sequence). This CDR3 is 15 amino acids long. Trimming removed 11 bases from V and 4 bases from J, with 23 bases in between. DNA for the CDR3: TGTGCCGCCCAGAGGGCAGCCAGTACTTTCTATGGCTACACCTTC. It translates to CAAQRAASTFYGYTF.

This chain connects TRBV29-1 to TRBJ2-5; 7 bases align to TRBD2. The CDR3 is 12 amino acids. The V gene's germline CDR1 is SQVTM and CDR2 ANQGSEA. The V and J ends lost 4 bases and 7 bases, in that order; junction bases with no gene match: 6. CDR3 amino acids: CSVADGGGTQYF. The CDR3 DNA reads TGCAGCGTTGCGGATGGGGGGGGGACCCAGTACTTC.

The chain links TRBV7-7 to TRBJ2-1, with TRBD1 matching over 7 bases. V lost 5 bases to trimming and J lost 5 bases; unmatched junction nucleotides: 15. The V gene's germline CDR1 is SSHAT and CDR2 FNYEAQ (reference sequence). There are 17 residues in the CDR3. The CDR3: CASSPNSRDSRNNEQFF. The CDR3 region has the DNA TGTGCCAGCAGCCCAAATTCCCGGGACAGTCGAAACAATGAGCAGTTCTTC.

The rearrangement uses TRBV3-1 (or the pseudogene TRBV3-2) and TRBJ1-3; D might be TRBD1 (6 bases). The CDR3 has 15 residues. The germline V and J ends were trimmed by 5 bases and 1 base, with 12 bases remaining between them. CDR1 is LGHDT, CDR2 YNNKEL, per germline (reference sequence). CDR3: CASSSRGGSGNTIYF. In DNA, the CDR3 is TGTGCCAGCAGCTCCAGGGGTGGTTCTGGAAACACCATATATTTT.

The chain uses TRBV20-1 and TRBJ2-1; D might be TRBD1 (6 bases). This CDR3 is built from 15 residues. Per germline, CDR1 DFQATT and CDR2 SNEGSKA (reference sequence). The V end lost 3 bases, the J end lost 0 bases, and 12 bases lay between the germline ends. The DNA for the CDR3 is TGCAGTGCTAGTGTGCTGGGGGCCTCCTACAATGAGCAGTTCTTC. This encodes CSASVLGASYNEQFF.

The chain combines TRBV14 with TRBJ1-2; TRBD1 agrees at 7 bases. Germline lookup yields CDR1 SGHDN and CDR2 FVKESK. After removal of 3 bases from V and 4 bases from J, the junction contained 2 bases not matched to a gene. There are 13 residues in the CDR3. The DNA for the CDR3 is TGTGCCAGCAGCCAGGGACAGTTCTATGGCTACACCTTC. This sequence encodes CASSQGQFYGYTF.